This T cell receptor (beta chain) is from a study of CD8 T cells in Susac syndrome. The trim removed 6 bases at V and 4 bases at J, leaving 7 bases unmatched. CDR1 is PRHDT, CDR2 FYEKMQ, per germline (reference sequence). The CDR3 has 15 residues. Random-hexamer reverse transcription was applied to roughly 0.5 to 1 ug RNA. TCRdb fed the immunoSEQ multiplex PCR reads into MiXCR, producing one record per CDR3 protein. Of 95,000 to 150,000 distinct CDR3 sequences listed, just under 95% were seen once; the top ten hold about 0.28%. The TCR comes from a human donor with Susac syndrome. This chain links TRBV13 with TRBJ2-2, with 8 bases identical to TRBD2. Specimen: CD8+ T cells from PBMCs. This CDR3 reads CASSPGGPGTGELFF. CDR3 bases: TGTGCCAGCAGTCCGGGGGGGCCTGGCACCGGGGAGCTGTTTTTT.